Below are 26 T cell receptor beta chains sequenced from a single sample in a study of CD8+CD57+ T cells in acquired aplastic anemia. TCR beta VDJ and CDR3 were profiled, and genomic DNA was the template. TCRdb recomputed calls from the reads with MiXCR, one row per CDR3 protein. The sample consists of 400,000 to 450,000 distinct CDR3 sequences, 60% to 80% of them appearing once. The sample consisted of sorted CD4+, CD8+, or CD8+CD57+ T cells (not recorded which) from PBMCs. The receptors originated from a human donor in good health, serving as a control.

Ten or more counts support this clonotype. The chain combines TRBV7-8 with TRBJ2-1; 9 bases align to TRBD2. J was trimmed by 7 bases and V by 1 base; bases with no gene match: 8. The CDR3 runs 16 residues. In germline, CDR1 is SGHVS, CDR2 FQNEAQ. In DNA form, the CDR3 reads TGTGCCAGCAGCTTAGTTGGCGGGGGGGCGGGGAATGAGCAGTTCTTC. It encodes CASSLVGGGAGNEQFF.

This clonotype came up once. Mismatch with germline at one junction end may stem from a read error. The rearrangement joins TRBV7-8 to TRBJ2-1; D is ambiguous. This CDR3 is built from 15 residues. Germline assignment: CDR1 SGHVS and CDR2 FQNEAQ. CDR3 in amino acids: CASSLGTVGDNEQFF. DNA of the CDR3: TGTGCCAGCAGTTTAGGAACCGTCGGTGACAATGAGCAGTTCTTC.

The rearrangement uses TRBV20-1 and TRBJ1-2; D uncertain. The ends were cut back, 3 bases at V and 6 bases at J, with 11 bases in the middle. Germline assignment: CDR1 DFQATT and CDR2 SNEGSKA (reference sequence). CDR3 size: 12 residues. This CDR3 reads CSASPGLHGYTF. CDR3 sequence (DNA): TGCAGTGCTAGCCCCGGACTCCATGGCTACACCTTC.

This clonotype appeared many times. This sequence joins TRBV20-1 and TRBJ2-3, with TRBD2 matching over 7 bases. There are 14 residues in the CDR3. The J segment lost 7 bases and the V segment lost 1 base, leaving 8 bases of the junction unmatched. Germline assignment: CDR1 DFQATT and CDR2 SNEGSKA (reference sequence). CDR3 nucleotide sequence: TGCAGTGCTAGAGGACTAGCCGCCATAAATACGCAGTATTTT. This sequence encodes CSARGLAAINTQYF.

The chain joins TRBV29-1 to TRBJ1-1, with a possible D match to TRBD1 (5 bases). Trimming pared 4 bases from V and 2 bases from J, leaving 8 bases between. The germline V gene encodes CDR1 SQVTM and CDR2 ANQGSEA. The CDR3 sequence is 12 residues long. CDR3 in DNA: TGCAGCGTTGGACAGCGTAACACTGAAGCTTTCTTT. This gives the protein CSVGQRNTEAFF.

Notes on this clonotype: The conserved final phenylalanine or tryptophan is absent from the CDR3, which likely points to a read error. Because the CDR3's place on the DNA is in doubt, the DNA is left out and the CDR3 is given as listed by TCRdb. The J gene is TRBJ1-2, the V gene TRBV7-2. The CDR3 extends over 12 residues, inclusive of both ends. In germline, CDR1 is SGHTA, CDR2 FQGNSA. The CDR3 protein is CASSSQVSYYPY.

Details on this clonotype: Likely a read error: the CDR3 ends without its conserved phenylalanine or tryptophan. The chain uses TRBV15 and TRBJ1-5; D gene ambiguous. CDR1 is LNHNV and CDR2 is YYDKDF in the germline V gene (reference sequence). This CDR3 region has 14 residues. V lost 7 bases and J lost 1, with 11 bases in between. Here the CDR3 reads CATMAQYSNQPQHS. CDR3 in DNA: TGTGCCACCATGGCGCAGTACAGCAATCAGCCCCAGCATTCT.

This clonotype was recorded once. The chain couples TRBV5-1 to TRBJ2-7, with 7 bases identical to TRBD1. Germline loops: CDR1 SGHRS, CDR2 YFSETQ. J was trimmed by 0 bases and V by 7 bases; bases with no gene match: 10. CDR3 size: 15 residues. CDR3: CASRVTGPSSYEQYF. CDR3 bases: TGCGCCAGCCGCGTGACAGGGCCGTCCTCCTACGAGCAGTACTTC.

As for this clonotype: At one boundary the junction diverges from the germline segment, which might be a read error. The chain uses TRBV25-1 and TRBJ1-6; D gene ambiguous. Per the germline V gene, CDR1 is MGHDK and CDR2 is SYGVNS. This CDR3 contains 13 residues. CDR3: CASSSRLSSALHF. The CDR3 nucleotides read TGTGCCAGCAGTTCACGACTTAGTTCAGCCCTCCACTTT.

With respect to this clonotype: This is likely a read error, given that the CDR3 carries no conserved phenylalanine or tryptophan at its end. The chain has TRBV5-5 and TRBJ1-1; D possibly corresponds to TRBD1 (6 bases). Trimming took 5 bases from V and 10 from J, leaving 18 bases between them. Germline values: CDR1 SGHKS, CDR2 YYEKEE (reference sequence). This CDR3 has 13 residues. CDR3 coding DNA: TGTGCCAGCAGTTTTACAGGGCTCGGTGGAGCTTTCCTT. This translates into CASSFTGLGGAFL.

Note on this clonotype: Without the conserved terminal phenylalanine or tryptophan, this CDR3 likely stems from a read error. This rearrangement joins TRBV29-1 to TRBJ1-1, with D tentatively TRBD1 (6 bases). The CDR3 extends over 13 amino acids. Per germline, CDR1 SQVTM and CDR2 ANQGSEA. The CDR3 protein is CSVQGQGNTDAFV. The CDR3 coding sequence is TGCAGCGTTCAAGGGCAGGGGAACACTGATGCTTTCGTT.

As regards this clonotype: Compared with germline, one end of the junction differs, possibly owing to a read error. Written as DNA, the CDR3 is TGTGCCAGCAGCCCACGATTACAGGGCACGCGGACCCAGTACTTC. It translates to CASSPRLQGTRTQYF. The genes are TRBV5-1 and TRBJ2-5; a possible D gene is TRBD1 (6 bases). The CDR3 is made up of 15 amino acids. Germline V gene data show CDR1 as SGHRS and CDR2 as YFSETQ.

This clonotype was counted many times. V gene TRBV6-2 or TRBV6-3 combines with J gene TRBJ2-7; TRBD2 agrees at 9 bases. Germline CDR1 is MNHEY and CDR2 is SVGEGT. The trim removed 2 bases at V and 1 base at J, leaving 6 bases unmatched. This CDR3 has 16 amino acids. The CDR3 DNA reads TGTGCCAGCAGTTACAACAGCGGGGGGAGTTCCTACGAGCAGTACTTC. Its protein is CASSYNSGGSSYEQYF.

As to this clonotype: Lacking the conserved final phenylalanine or tryptophan, this CDR3 likely reflects a read error. The DNA is left out, because the CDR3 cannot be placed on it with certainty; the CDR3 is given as TCRdb lists it. The J gene is TRBJ1-5, the V gene TRBV9. The CDR3 region is 13 residues in length, termini included. The germline V gene encodes CDR1 SGDLS and CDR2 YYNGEE. The CDR3 loop reads CASSVVTSGHNEL.

This chain connects TRBV7-9 to TRBJ1-6; the D gene is possibly TRBD1 (5 bases). Between the trimmed V and J ends, which lost 5 bases and 14 bases, there was a span of 19 bases. There are 14 residues in the CDR3. CDR1 is SEHNR and CDR2 is FQNEAQ in the germline V gene (reference sequence). CDR3 in amino acids: CASSATGRESTLHF. CDR3 DNA: TGTGCCAGCAGCGCAACGGGGCGTGAATCCACCCTCCACTTT.

The genes are TRBV10-3 and TRBJ2-2, with D uncertain. The end of the DNA fits TRBJ1-1 better, so the J call may be wrong. This CDR3 comprises 15 residues. CDR1 ENHRY and CDR2 SYGVKD come from the germline V gene. CDR3 sequence reads: CAISRQMDGNAEAFF. CDR3 coding DNA: TGTGCCATCAGCCGGCAAATGGACGGTAACGCTGAAGCTTTCTTT.

Concerning this clonotype: At one boundary the junction diverges from the germline segment, which might be a read error. This chain uses TRBV19 with TRBJ1-5, with D perhaps TRBD1 (5 bases). CDR3 size: 16 residues. Germline V gene data show CDR1 as LNHDA and CDR2 as SQIVND (reference sequence). The CDR3 nucleotides are TGTGCCAGTAGTTTAGACGGACGGGCAGGGACCCAGCCCTTGGATTTT. This sequence encodes CASSLDGRAGTQPLDF. Filled out from reference TRBV19 and TRBJ1-5, the complete variable domain reads DGGITQSPKYLFRKEGQNVTLSCEQNLNHDAMYWYRQDPGQGLRLIYYSQIVNDFQKGDIAEGYSVSREKKESFPLTVTSAQKNPTAFYLCASSLDGRAGTQPLDFGDGTRLSIL.

The rearrangement uses TRBV12-3 or TRBV12-4 and TRBJ1-2; TRBD1 matches at 12 bases. V gave up 5 bases and J gave up 4 bases; unmatched junction bases: 2. CDR3 length: 14 amino acids. For the CDR3, the DNA is TGTGCCAGCAGTACGGGACAGGGGGCCTATGGCTACACCTTC. Its translation is CASSTGQGAYGYTF.

The rearrangement links TRBV20-1 to TRBJ1-6; no clear D. The CDR3 totals 13 residues. The ends were cut back, 5 bases at V and 14 bases at J, with 19 bases in the middle. The germline V gene has CDR1 DFQATT and CDR2 SNEGSKA (reference sequence). CDR3 sequence: CSASTTGDNTLHF. The CDR3 DNA follows: TGCAGTGCTTCCACGACTGGTGATAACACCCTCCACTTT.

Of note for this clonotype: The junction and the germline gene differ at one end; a read error may be behind it. J is TRBJ1-2 and V is TRBV20-1; a weak D match, TRBD1 (5 bases). The CDR3 runs to 10 residues. Germline CDR1 and CDR2: DFQATT and SNEGSKA (reference sequence). The CDR3 here is CSARYWSQGF. CDR3 in DNA: TGCAGTGCTAGGTACTGGTCGCAGGGTTTC.

Regarding this clonotype: A read error may produce the germline difference seen at one junction end. The V gene is TRBV29-1, the J gene TRBJ1-2; D call uncertain. Germline CDR1 and CDR2: SQVTM and ANQGSEA. The CDR3 length is 12 residues. The CDR3 DNA is TGTACCGGCCGGAGGCTAGCCTACGACTACTACTTC. Protein sequence: CTGRRLAYDYYF.

This clonotype showed up just a few times. A much bigger clone sits one base away, suggesting this may be a read error. CDR3 bases: TGTGCCTGGGGCAAATATAATTCACCCCTCCACTTT. Translated: CAWGKYNSPLHF. The chain is built from TRBV30 and TRBJ1-6; D is unclear. CDR1 and CDR2 from the germline V gene are GTSNPN and SVGIG (reference sequence). This CDR3 is built from 12 residues. V dropped 5 bases and J dropped 4 bases, with 6 bases sitting between them.

This clonotype has at least ten counts. The gene calls are TRBV30 and TRBJ1-3; D is unresolved. Trimming pared 5 bases from V and 0 bases from J, leaving 5 bases between. Per germline, CDR1 GTSNPN and CDR2 SVGIG (reference sequence). The CDR3 extends over 12 amino acids. The CDR3 nucleotides read TGTGCCTGGGTCCCCTCTGGAAACACCATATATTTT. Translated, it gives CAWVPSGNTIYF. The full variable domain, completed using reference TRBV30 and TRBJ1-3, is SQTIHQWPATLVQPVGSPLSLECTVEGTSNPNLYWYRQAAGRGLQLLFYSVGIGQISSEVPQNLSASRPQDRQFILSSKKLLLSDSGFYLCAWVPSGNTIYFGEGSWLTVV.

This sequence joins TRBV9 and TRBJ1-6; D may be TRBD1 (6 bases). Germline CDR1 is SGDLS and CDR2 is YYNGEE. V dropped 0 bases and J dropped 17 bases, with 21 bases sitting between them. CDR3 length: 15 residues. CDR3 coding DNA: TGTGCCAGCAGCGTAGGACAGGTCCCTGGAAACACTATCCACTTT. Protein product: CASSVGQVPGNTIHF.

This clonotype was counted between two and nine times. The chain couples TRBV7-9 to TRBJ1-1, with a possible D match to TRBD1 (5 bases). CDR3 length: 12 residues. Germline V CDR1 and CDR2: SEHNR, FQNEAQ (reference sequence). The V end was cut by 1 base, the J end by 8 bases, with 8 bases between. The CDR3 bases are TGTGCCAGCAGCTTAGGGACACAAGAAGCTTTCTTT. It yields the protein CASSLGTQEAFF.

This chain connects TRBV3-1 to TRBJ2-5; 9 bases align to TRBD2. Per germline, CDR1 LGHDT and CDR2 YNNKEL (reference sequence). The CDR3 runs to 14 residues. V shed 4 bases, J shed 5 bases, and the junction held 5 bases outside the gene matches. The CDR3 DNA is TGTGCCAGCAGCCCGCGGGGGGGGCCCGAGACCCAGTACTTC. Translation gives CASSPRGGPETQYF.